These 10 T cell receptor beta chains originate from one sample sequenced in a study of T cell changes during pregnancy in multiple sclerosis. Libraries were prepared by immunoSEQ multiplex PCR; TCRdb keeps only in-frame clonotypes and omits some of them. The table lists around 78,000 clones, 91% of them singletons, with 0.55% to 0.85% in the top ten. Sequencing was performed on peripheral blood, taken in the third trimester of pregnancy. All receptors derive from a female donor in good health, enrolled as a control in a pregnancy study.

The chain combines TRBV29-1 with TRBJ2-1, with 10 bases aligning to TRBD2. Looked up from germline, CDR1 is SQVTM and CDR2 is ANQGSEA. The CDR3 is made up of 13 amino acids. J lost 6 bases, V lost 8 bases, and 7 bases had no gene match. CDR3 nucleotides: TGCAGCTCTAGCGGGGGCCCCGGCAATGAGCAGTTCTTC. Translated, it gives CSSSGGPGNEQFF.

The chain uses TRBV19 and TRBJ2-3; 8 bases are shared with TRBD2. CDR1 and CDR2 from the germline V gene are LNHDA and SQIVND (reference sequence). The J segment lost 4 bases and the V segment lost 7 bases, leaving 10 bases of the junction unmatched. The CDR3 sequence is 15 residues long. The CDR3 loop reads CASTQIGGGADTQYF. The CDR3 DNA is TGTGCCAGTACACAGATCGGGGGGGGCGCAGATACGCAGTATTTT.

V gene TRBV10-1 combines with J gene TRBJ1-1; 7 bases match TRBD1. CDR3 length: 14 amino acids. With V trimmed by 8 bases and J by 4 bases, 10 bases remained unmatched. Germline loops: CDR1 WNHNN, CDR2 SYGVQD (reference sequence). This CDR3 reads CASSETGAGTEAFF. The CDR3 coding sequence is TGCGCCAGCTCCGAAACAGGGGCAGGCACTGAAGCTTTCTTT.

This chain connects TRBV7-2 to TRBJ2-3, with 10 nucleotides matching TRBD2. V was pared by 0 bases and J by 2 bases, with 2 bases of the junction left unmatched. This CDR3 spans 16 amino acids. Germline V gives CDR1 SGHTA, CDR2 FQGNSA. This chain's CDR3 is CASSLAGLADTDTQYF. CDR3 nucleotide sequence: TGTGCCAGCAGCTTAGCAGGACTAGCGGACACAGATACGCAGTATTTT. The full variable domain, rest sourced from reference TRBV7-2 and TRBJ2-3, is GAGVSQSPSNKVTEKGKDVELRCDPISGHTALYWYRQSLGQGLEFLIYFQGNSAPDKSGLPSDRFSAERTGGSVSTLTIQRTQQEDSAVYLCASSLAGLADTDTQYFGPGTRLTVL.

The J gene is TRBJ1-5, the V gene TRBV5-3; tentative D call: TRBD1 (5 bases). TRBV5-3 falls under the ORF class, with uncertain function. Trimming stripped 3 bases from V and 2 bases from J, with 18 bases between. The CDR3 length is 17 residues. The CDR3 DNA sequence: TGTGCCAGAAGCTGGGAGGGTAGGCAGGGACGCAATCAGCCCCAGCATTTT. As protein: CARSWEGRQGRNQPQHF.

The V and J genes are TRBV15 and TRBJ2-7, with 7 bases fitting TRBD2. CDR3 length: 14 amino acids. From germline, CDR1 is LNHNV and CDR2 YYDKDF (reference sequence). After removal of 1 base from V and 3 bases from J, the junction contained 3 bases not matched to a gene. In DNA, the CDR3 is TGTGCCACCAGCAGAGTAGCGGGCGTCTACGAGCAGTACTTC. Protein product: CATSRVAGVYEQYF.

The chain links TRBV7-2 to TRBJ2-3; 8 nucleotides match TRBD2. Trimming took 1 base from V and 2 from J; bases not matched to a gene: 5. Germline-derived CDR1 and CDR2 are SGHTA and FQGNSA. This CDR3 has 16 residues. As DNA, the CDR3 is TGTGCCAGCAGCTTAGTCTCGGGAGGGTACACAGATACGCAGTATTTT. Protein product: CASSLVSGGYTDTQYF.

CDR3 nucleotides: TGTGCCAGCAGCCTCACAGGGGGTATCGGCGAGCAGTACTTC. Translated, it gives CASSLTGGIGEQYF. The V and J genes are TRBV7-9 and TRBJ2-7; 8 bases match TRBD1. V shed 5 bases and J 6 bases; nucleotides not matched to a gene: 9. CDR1 SEHNR and CDR2 FQNEAQ come from the germline V gene (reference sequence). The CDR3 extends over 14 amino acids.

DNA of the CDR3: TGTGCCAGCAGCCCAACGGGGGACTCTGGAAACACCATATATTTT. Translation gives CASSPTGDSGNTIYF. The gene calls are TRBV7-2 and TRBJ1-3; D may be TRBD1 (5 bases). Germline V gene data show CDR1 as SGHTA and CDR2 as FQGNSA. This CDR3 has 15 amino acids. The germline V and J ends were trimmed by 5 bases and 0 bases, with 11 bases remaining between them.

The chain joins TRBV5-1 to TRBJ1-2, with D unresolved. The V gene's germline CDR1 is SGHRS and CDR2 YFSETQ. The CDR3 has 8 amino acids. The V gene lost 10 bases and the J gene lost 11 bases, with 9 bases spanning the gap. CDR3 nucleotide sequence: TGCGCCTCCGACTTTTACACCTTC. This translates into CASDFYTF.